A single TCR beta chain is shown here with its context. Its cognate antigen has yet to be identified. No qualities accompany the bases; no much larger clone lies one base away. The sample belongs to a study of control samples from healthy donors and cancer patients (dated by TCRdb to the early 2020s). Libraries were constructed by the immunoSEQ multiplex PCR assay. The table was pulled from immuneACCESS by TCRdb, which kept in-frame rearrangements only. Such tables lose some clones; where checked, under half of the loss comes from unresolved V genes, and the rest has no known cause. The sample contains around 76,000 clones, around 94% of them found a single time. The ten largest make up 6.2% of the sample. What was sequenced was blood. The clonotype comes from a woman in her forties in good health.

The CDR3 reads CASRGPDSKLFF. The DNA reads TGTGCCAGCAGGGGCCCGGACAGTAAACTGTTTTTT. The V gene is TRBV5-4 and the J gene is TRBJ1-4; the D gene is perhaps TRBD1, on 6 matching bases. V loses 5 bases, J loses 11 bases, and the germline ends lie 13 bases apart. The CDR3 spans 12 residues, from the cysteine through the phenylalanine. Solely the CDR3 DNA is kept, with 36 bases framed from the first base. In the germline V gene (reference sequence), CDR1 corresponds to SGHNT and CDR2 to YYREEE.